The text below deals with one TCR beta chain. The antigen remains unidentified. At least 7 million PBMCs were isolated per sample. The data originate from a study of blood T cells in healthy people across ages. On the study more broadly: About one barcoded beta molecule per two T cells was the capture yield of template switching. Study conclusions and caveats: Researchers report that TCR beta diversity correlated strongly with naive T cell percentage. PBMCs went unsorted, and a conclusive naive versus antigen-experienced comparison was therefore prevented.

The germline V gene encodes CDR1 LGHNA and CDR2 YSLEER. V was cut by 1 base and J by 8 bases, with 9 bases left in between. The CDR3 length is 13 residues. The second PCR ran about 6 to 12 cycles with a sample-barcoded 5' primer and J-beta primers. Each CDR3 protein is one row after TCRdb ran MiXCR on the 5' RACE reads. The table lists about 680,000 distinct CDR3 sequences, 49% of them singletons. The rearrangement links TRBV4-3 to TRBJ2-1; D unresolved. Input material: blood. The sequence was collected from a woman aged 55-70 years in good health. This chain's CDR3 is CASSQAVIDEQFF. As DNA, the CDR3 is TGCGCCAGCAGCCAAGCGGTTATTGATGAGCAGTTCTTC.